Listed here is a single T cell receptor (beta chain). The data were obtained in a study of blood T cell repertoires in COVID-19. Data came from immunoSEQ multiplex PCR; TCRdb stores just in-frame clones and leaves some out. The top ten hold roughly 0.8% of the sample, which has about 250,000 clones, roughly 90% seen once. Trimming took 5 bases from V and 5 from J; bases not matched to a gene: 3. The V gene's germline CDR1 is SGHVS and CDR2 FQNEAQ. This CDR3 region has 12 residues. This receptor was taken from a woman in her 30s with acute or convalescent COVID-19. Sample: peripheral blood. The chain recombines TRBV7-8 with TRBJ2-7; TRBD1 agrees at 7 bases. The DNA for the CDR3 is TGTGCCAGCAGCCCGACAGGGCACGAGCAGTACTTC. Its protein product is CASSPTGHEQYF.